Listed below are T cell receptor beta chains from one sample, sequenced in a study of blood T cells in healthy people across ages. TCRdb used MiXCR to reprocess the 5' RACE reads, holding one entry per CDR3 protein. The sample gives 1.5 million to 2 million distinct CDR3 sequences, about 50% of which show up once; approximately 2.1% is in the top ten. The sample consisted of blood. The source is a woman in her 40s in good health. Each CDR3 is given with its conserved first and last residue. Each record gives: J gene, V gene, D gene, clone size, CDR3 DNA, CDR3 protein. D genes are given only for firm matches. Clone size is stated in some rows and not others, as once, few, many or a class when expanded.

>TRBJ2-1|TRBV6-5|TRBD2|NA
TGTGCCAGTAAAAGGACTAGCGGGGGGAGTAATGAGCAGTTCTTC
CASKRTSGGSNEQFF
>TRBJ2-1|TRBV11-2|TRBD1|NA
TGTGCCAGCAGCCGAGAGGGACAGCTCTCCTCCTACAATGAGCAGTTCTTC
CASSREGQLSSYNEQFF
>TRBJ1-2|TRBV5-6|TRBD1|NA
TGTGCCAGCAGCCTCGGGACAGGGAAGTATGGCTACACCTTC
CASSLGTGKYGYTF
>TRBJ2-5|TRBV20-1|NA|NA
TGCAGTGCTAGATCCTGGGTATCCGAAGAGACCCAGTACTTC
CSARSWVSEETQYF
>TRBJ2-7|TRBV7-6|TRBD2|NA
TGTGCCAGCAGCCCCTCCTTAGCGGGGAGAAACTCCTACGAGCAGTACTTC
CASSPSLAGRNSYEQYF
>TRBJ2-5|TRBV12-3/TRBV12-4|TRBD1|few
TGTGCCAGCACCCCATCTGCCCGGACAGGTCGGGGGACCCAGTACTTC
CASTPSARTGRGTQYF
>TRBJ2-1|TRBV29-1|TRBD2|NA
TGCAGCGGAAGACTAGCGGGGGCTTACAATGAGCAGTTCTTC
CSGRLAGAYNEQFF
>TRBJ2-6|TRBV9|TRBD1|once
TGTGCCAGCAGCGCCCGAGACAGGGCCCGTCTCGGGGCCAACGTCCTGACTTTC
CASSARDRARLGANVLTF
>TRBJ1-4|TRBV4-2|NA|NA
TGTGCCAGCAACCTCGATCGCGAAAAACTGTTTTTT
CASNLDREKLFF
>TRBJ2-1|TRBV7-9|TRBD2|NA
TGTGCCAGCAGCCAAGAGCGGGGGCGCCACAATGAGCAGTTCTTC
CASSQERGRHNEQFF
>TRBJ2-2|TRBV4-3|NA|NA
TGCGCCAGCAGCCAAGATAGAGGGGGGGTCGGCACCGGGGAGCTGTTTTTT
CASSQDRGGVGTGELFF
>TRBJ2-5|TRBV7-9|TRBD2|NA
TGTGCCATCCGTCGACGGGGGGAATTTAATGAGCAGTACTTC
CAIRRRGEFNEQYF
>TRBJ2-3|TRBV5-4|NA|NA
TGTGCCAGCAGCTCCCCCCCACCGGGGCAGTATTTT
CASSSPPPGQYF
>TRBJ2-7|TRBV9|NA|few
TGTGCCAGCAGCCCGACGGAGACCTACGAGCAGTACTTC
CASSPTETYEQYF
>TRBJ2-3|TRBV24-1|NA|few
TGTGCCGCCCGAGGACGGGGGACAGATACGCAGTATTTT
CAARGRGTDTQYF
>TRBJ1-2|TRBV27|NA|NA
NA
CASSLRGGPTVGYGSTF
>TRBJ1-2|TRBV9|NA|NA
TGTGCCAGTGACGGTGGGGCGGATGGCTACACCTTC
CASDGGADGYTF
>TRBJ2-1|TRBV2|NA|NA
TGTGCCAGCATTGCAGAGAACTACAATGAGCAGTTCTTC
CASIAENYNEQFF
>TRBJ1-1|TRBV24-1|NA|NA
TGTGCCACCGCCGGGAAGGGGAACACTGAAGCTTTCTTT
CATAGKGNTEAFF
>TRBJ2-7|TRBV5-1|NA|few
TGCGCCAGCAGCCCCGGACAGAGCTACAATGAGCAGTACTTC
CASSPGQSYNEQYF
>TRBJ2-3|TRBV7-2|TRBD2|NA
TGTGCCAGCAGCTTACTCCGGGGGGGGGCCACAGATACGCAGTATTTT
CASSLLRGGATDTQYF
>TRBJ1-2|TRBV20-1|TRBD1|NA
TGCAGTGCTGCCAAGACAGGGAACTATGGCTACACCTTC
CSAAKTGNYGYTF
>TRBJ2-7|TRBV11-2|NA|NA
TGTGCCAGCAGCTTAGCGTATGACTACGAGCAGTACTTC
CASSLAYDYEQYF
>TRBJ2-5|TRBV20-1|TRBD1|few
TGCAGTGCTAACAGGGGTCAGACCCAGTACTTC
CSANRGQTQYF
>TRBJ2-2|TRBV4-1|NA|NA
TGCGCCAGCAGCCAAGCTGATCGAGCGTCCGGGGAGCTGTTTTTT
CASSQADRASGELFF
>TRBJ1-2|TRBV3-1|NA|NA
TGTGCCAGCAGCCAAGAACGGGACATACCTGGCTACACCTTC
CASSQERDIPGYTF
>TRBJ1-6|TRBV12-3/TRBV12-4|TRBD1|NA
TGTGCCAGCAGTTTATATATGGACAGGCCATACTATAATTCACCCCTCCACTTT
CASSLYMDRPYYNSPLHF
>TRBJ2-1|TRBV3-1|NA|NA
TGTGCCAGCAGCCCCCTAAAGTATACGGGGAATGAGCAGTTCTTC
CASSPLKYTGNEQFF
>TRBJ1-2|TRBV29-1|NA|NA
TGCAGCGTTGGTACTGCGACTGGCTACACCTTC
CSVGTATGYTF
>TRBJ1-2|TRBV7-9|NA|few
TGTGCCAGCAGCCCTATGGGGGCACACTATGGCTACACCTTC
CASSPMGAHYGYTF
>TRBJ2-7|TRBV11-2|NA|many
TGTGCCAGCAGCATAGACAGGTTCCGCGAGCAGTACTTC
CASSIDRFREQYF
>TRBJ1-1|TRBV25-1|TRBD1|NA
TGTGCCAGCAGTGAACCCGACAGGGGGCCTGCTTTCTTT
CASSEPDRGPAFF
>TRBJ2-1|TRBV13|TRBD2|NA
TGTGCCAGCAGCGGGATCGGGACTAACTACAATGAGCAGTTCTTC
CASSGIGTNYNEQFF
>TRBJ2-3|TRBV5-6|TRBD2|NA
TGTGCCAGTATTAATTTATTAAGCGGGGGGACCGGATTGGGCACAGATACGCAGTATTTT
CASINLLSGGTGLGTDTQYF
>TRBJ1-1|TRBV6-5|NA|NA
TGTGCCAGCGGTCAAAGGGGAGAGAACACTGAAGCTTTCTTT
CASGQRGENTEAFF
>TRBJ2-4|TRBV20-1|TRBD1|NA
TGCAGTGCTAGCTCCCCGCTAACAGGGGTAATGGGAAACATTCAGTACTTC
CSASSPLTGVMGNIQYF
>TRBJ2-7|TRBV27|TRBD1|few
TGTGCCGGCAGTCTAGGACAGGGCTCTTACGAGCAGTACTTC
CAGSLGQGSYEQYF
>TRBJ2-1|TRBV7-2|TRBD1|NA
TGTGCCAGCAGCCGAGGGACAGGCTACGGAAATGAGCAGTTCTTC
CASSRGTGYGNEQFF
>TRBJ2-5|TRBV20-1|NA|few
TGCAGTGCTAGAGATTTAATCGACTATCAAGAGACCCAGTACTTC
CSARDLIDYQETQYF
>TRBJ2-6|TRBV10-3|TRBD1|NA
TGTGCCATCGGGCAGGGGGCGACCGGGGCCAACGTCCTGACTTTC
CAIGQGATGANVLTF
>TRBJ1-1|TRBV9|NA|NA
TGTGCCAGCAGCCCACCCACCACTGAAGCTTTCTTT
CASSPPTTEAFF
>TRBJ1-2|TRBV12-3/TRBV12-4|TRBD1|many
TGTGCCAGCAGTCGACAGGGGGCGCGTGGCTACACCTTC
CASSRQGARGYTF
>TRBJ1-1|TRBV4-3|NA|NA
TGCGCCAGCAGCCAAGATCCCACAGGGTCGAGAAACACTGAAGCTTTCTTT
CASSQDPTGSRNTEAFF
>TRBJ2-1|TRBV7-2|TRBD2|NA
TGTGCCAGCAGCCGGAGACCGGGACTAGCCGAATCCTACAATGAGCAGTTCTTC
CASSRRPGLAESYNEQFF
>TRBJ2-1|TRBV4-3|TRBD2|few
TGCGCCAGCAGCCAAGTCTTTGGCGGGGGTAATGAGCAGTTCTTC
CASSQVFGGGNEQFF
>TRBJ2-1|TRBV4-3|NA|NA
TGCGCCAGCAGTGGGGCTAGAGAAACCTACAATGAGCAGTTCTTC
CASSGARETYNEQFF
>TRBJ2-1|TRBV18|NA|NA
TGTGCCAGCTCGAAACGTGGCAGGACAGACAATGAGCAGTTCTTC
CASSKRGRTDNEQFF
>TRBJ2-7|TRBV7-9|NA|few
TGTGCCAGCAGCTTATCGGACAGAGCTTCCTACGAGCAGTACTTC
CASSLSDRASYEQYF
>TRBJ2-5|TRBV4-2|TRBD2|few
TGTGCCAGCAGCCCCTCCGTTTCTAGCGGGGTAGAGACCCAGTACTTC
CASSPSVSSGVETQYF
>TRBJ1-5|TRBV6-2/TRBV6-3|NA|NA
TGTGCCAGCAGTTCTGAAGCGGGCGGCAATCAGCCCCAGCATTTT
CASSSEAGGNQPQHF
>TRBJ2-3|TRBV20-1|NA|NA
TGCAGTGCTAGTGGGGGGCTGGTCACAGATACGCAGTATTTT
CSASGGLVTDTQYF
>TRBJ2-5|TRBV3-1|NA|NA
TGTGCCAGCAGCCAAGATATGCGGGTAATCAACTACAATGAGCAGTACTTC
CASSQDMRVINYNEQYF
>TRBJ2-5|TRBV11-2|TRBD2|NA
TGTGCCAGCAGCTTCACCGGTTTAGCGGGGGAAGAGACCCAGTACTTC
CASSFTGLAGEETQYF
>TRBJ1-2|TRBV7-3|NA|few
TGTGCCAGCAGCTTCGACAGTGCATATGGCTACACCTTC
CASSFDSAYGYTF
>TRBJ1-5|TRBV10-2|TRBD1|NA
TGCGCCAGCAGTGCGGGACAGGCGACGAATCAGCCCCAGCATTTT
CASSAGQATNQPQHF